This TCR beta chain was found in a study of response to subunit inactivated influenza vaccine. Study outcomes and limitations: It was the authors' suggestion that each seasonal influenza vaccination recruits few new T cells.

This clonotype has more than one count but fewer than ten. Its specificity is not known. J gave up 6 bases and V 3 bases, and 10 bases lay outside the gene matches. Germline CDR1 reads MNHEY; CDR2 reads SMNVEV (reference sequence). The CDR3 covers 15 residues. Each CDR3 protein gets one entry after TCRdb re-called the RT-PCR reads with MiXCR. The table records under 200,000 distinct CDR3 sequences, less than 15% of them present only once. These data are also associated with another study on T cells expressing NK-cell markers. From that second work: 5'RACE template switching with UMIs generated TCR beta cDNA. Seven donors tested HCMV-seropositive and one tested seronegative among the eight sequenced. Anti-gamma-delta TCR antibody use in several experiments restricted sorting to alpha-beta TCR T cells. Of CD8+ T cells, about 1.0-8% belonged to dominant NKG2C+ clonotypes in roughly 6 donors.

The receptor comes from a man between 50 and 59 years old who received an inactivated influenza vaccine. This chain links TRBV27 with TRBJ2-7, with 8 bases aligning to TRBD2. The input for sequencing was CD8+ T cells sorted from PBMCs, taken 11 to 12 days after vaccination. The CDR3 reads CASSLSGRGFGEQYF. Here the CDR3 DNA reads TGTGCCAGCAGTTTGAGCGGGAGAGGTTTTGGCGAGCAGTACTTC.